Following are 15 T cell receptor beta chains from one sample sequenced in a study of graft-versus-host responses after intestinal transplantation. This table comes from immunoSEQ multiplex PCR, and its TCRdb copy is limited to in-frame clones, with some not included. The table has fewer than 50,000 clones, less than 85% seen once. Their recognized antigens are unknown. This specimen was unstimulated CD4+ T cells sorted from spleen or lymph node cells, taken before transplant. These receptors came from a human donor who was the organ donor for an intestinal transplant.

The CDR3 here is CASSLLDRDGNEQYF. The CDR3 DNA follows: TGTGCCAGCAGCCTACTCGACAGGGACGGAAACGAGCAGTACTTC. This chain connects TRBV5-4 to TRBJ2-7; TRBD1 agrees at 7 bases. V lost 4 bases, J lost 5 bases, and 12 bases stayed unmatched. The CDR3 extends over 15 amino acids. Germline assignment: CDR1 SGHNT and CDR2 YYREEE (reference sequence).

V and J are TRBV5-1 and TRBJ2-5; 9 bases align to TRBD1. With V trimmed by 3 bases and J by 5 bases, 11 bases remained unmatched. Germline lookup yields CDR1 SGHRS and CDR2 YFSETQ. The CDR3 extends over 16 amino acids. This chain's CDR3 is CASSSGATGGVETQYF. The CDR3 bases are TGCGCCAGCAGCTCGGGGGCTACAGGGGGCGTTGAGACCCAGTACTTC.

This chain connects TRBV5-1 to TRBJ1-6, with no clear D. The V and J ends lost 1 base and 7 bases respectively, with 3 bases between them. Germline CDR1 is SGHRS and CDR2 is YFSETQ. This CDR3 has 12 amino acids. The CDR3 sequence is CASSLPNSPLHF. CDR3 DNA sequence: TGCGCCAGCAGCTTGCCAAATTCACCCCTCCACTTT.

The chain carries TRBV7-2 and TRBJ1-5; weak D call: TRBD1 (6 bases). Germline CDR1 reads SGHTA; CDR2 reads FQGNSA. V lost 4 bases and J lost 3, with 13 bases in between. CDR3 length: 15 residues. The CDR3 sequence: CASSSGTGLNQPQHF. CDR3 in DNA: TGTGCCAGCAGCTCCGGTACAGGGCTCAATCAGCCCCAGCATTTT.

J is TRBJ1-4 and V is TRBV29-1; D remains unclear. The CDR3 covers 12 residues. The ends were cut back, 5 bases at V and 4 bases at J, with 8 bases in the middle. Per the germline V gene, CDR1 is SQVTM and CDR2 is ANQGSEA. CDR3 sequence reads: CSVRMGNEKLFF. For the CDR3, the DNA is TGCAGCGTTCGTATGGGTAATGAAAAACTGTTTTTT.

This chain uses TRBV6-5 with TRBJ1-3; D call uncertain. Germline CDR1 and CDR2: MNHEY and SVGAGI. The V end was cut by 5 bases, the J end by 8 bases, with 7 bases between. The CDR3 is 11 residues long. Written as DNA, the CDR3 is TGTGCCAGCAGTCTTTGGGACACCATATATTTT. Its translation is CASSLWDTIYF.

CDR3 loop: CASSQDGTSEQYF. The CDR3 nucleotides are TGCGCCAGCAGCCAAGACGGGACGAGCGAGCAGTACTTC. The chain recombines TRBV4-3 with TRBJ2-7, with D tentatively TRBD1 or TRBD2 (5 bases each). Germline V CDR1 and CDR2: LGHNA, YSLEER. The CDR3 covers 13 residues. The V gene lost 0 bases and the J gene lost 6 bases, with 9 bases spanning the gap.

The rearrangement joins TRBV19 to TRBJ2-1; 12 bases fit TRBD2. V shed 4 bases and J 5 bases; nucleotides not matched to a gene: 12. Germline CDR1 reads LNHDA; CDR2 reads SQIVND (reference sequence). CDR3 length: 18 amino acids. This CDR3 reads CASSKIAGLAGLNNEQFF. Written as DNA, the CDR3 is TGTGCCAGTAGTAAGATTGCCGGACTAGCGGGGCTGAACAATGAGCAGTTCTTC.

This chain joins TRBV6-1 and TRBJ1-5; 10 positions match TRBD1. J was trimmed by 0 bases and V by 2 bases; bases with no gene match: 10. Germline loops: CDR1 MNHNS, CDR2 SASEGT. This CDR3 region has 19 residues. The CDR3 sequence: CASSERDRGPTFSNQPQHF. The CDR3 coding sequence is TGTGCCAGCAGTGAACGGGACAGGGGTCCTACTTTTAGCAATCAGCCCCAGCATTTT.

This chain connects TRBV14 to TRBJ2-5; TRBD1 aligns across 7 bases. The CDR3 runs to 14 residues. CDR1 is SGHDN and CDR2 is FVKESK in the germline V gene. V gave up 5 bases and J gave up 2 bases; unmatched junction bases: 5. The CDR3 region has the DNA TGTGCCAGCAGCAAGACAGGGCTACAAGAGACCCAGTACTTC. Protein: CASSKTGLQETQYF.

This chain connects TRBV2 to TRBJ2-4; D is unresolved. The V gene's germline CDR1 is SNHLY and CDR2 FYNNEI. This CDR3 region has 14 residues. V was shortened by 5 bases and J by 0 bases, with 8 bases between the two germline ends. CDR3 DNA sequence: TGTGCCAGCAGTAGTGATTTAGCCAAAAACATTCAGTACTTC. This gives the protein CASSSDLAKNIQYF. The full variable domain, completed using reference TRBV2 and TRBJ2-4, is EPEVTQTPSHQVTQMGQEVILRCVPISNHLYFYWYRQILGQKVEFLVSFYNNEISEKSEIFDDQFSVERPDGSNFTLKIRSTKLEDSAMYFCASSSDLAKNIQYFGAGTRLSVL.

This clone was observed a single time. The chain joins TRBV7-9 to TRBJ1-5; the D is unclear. V was shortened by 1 base and J by 3 bases, with 4 bases between the two germline ends. The germline CDR1 and CDR2 sequences are SEHNR and FQNEAQ (reference sequence). This CDR3 has 13 amino acids. The CDR3 loop reads CASSLETNQPQHF. The CDR3 region has the DNA TGTGCCAGCAGCTTAGAAACCAATCAGCCCCAGCATTTT.

This rearrangement joins TRBV19 to TRBJ2-1; maybe TRBD1 (6 bases). V was clipped by 5 bases and J by 2 bases, with 13 bases between them. The CDR3 has 15 residues. Germline V gene sequence: CDR1 LNHDA, CDR2 SQIVND (reference sequence). The CDR3 bases are TGTGCCAGTAGTTCGACAGGTGGGCCCTACAATGAGCAGTTCTTC. As protein: CASSSTGGPYNEQFF.

The chain recombines TRBV7-9 with TRBJ1-2, with TRBD1 matching 8 bases. From germline, CDR1 is SEHNR and CDR2 FQNEAQ (reference sequence). The CDR3 is 14 amino acids. V lost 6 bases and J lost 4; bases outside the gene matches: 7. The CDR3 sequence: CASSPSGQGYGYTF. The CDR3 DNA reads TGTGCCAGCAGTCCATCCGGACAGGGCTATGGCTACACCTTC.

The V and J genes are TRBV12-5 and TRBJ1-1; no reliable D call. The germline CDR1 and CDR2 sequences are LGHNT and FRNRAP. The CDR3 sequence is 16 residues long. Trimming removed 0 bases from V and 0 bases from J, with 11 bases in between. In DNA form, the CDR3 reads TGTGCTAGTGGTTTGGTAATAGAGGCCTTGAACACTGAAGCTTTCTTT. Translation gives CASGLVIEALNTEAFF.